A single sample gave rise to the 21 T cell receptor beta chains below, sequenced in a study of blood T cell repertoires in COVID-19. Assay: immunoSEQ multiplex PCR; the TCRdb copy retains only in-frame clones and omits some. In the table there are some 130,000 clones, around 89% of which are singletons. The specimen was peripheral blood. The receptors were gathered from a man aged 50 to 59 with acute or convalescent COVID-19.

This chain joins TRBV6-5 and TRBJ1-6; D might be TRBD1 (6 bases). This CDR3 contains 14 residues. Per germline, CDR1 MNHEY and CDR2 SVGAGI. Trimming pared 8 bases from V and 10 bases from J, leaving 18 bases between. The CDR3 nucleotides are TGTGCCAGCCGTTTGGGACAAGTTTTGTCACCCCTCCACTTT. Encoded protein: CASRLGQVLSPLHF.

J is TRBJ1-3 and V is TRBV12-5; the match to TRBD1 covers 10 bases. The CDR3 has 14 amino acids. Germline CDR1 and CDR2: LGHNT and FRNRAP. V shed 6 bases, J shed 4 bases, and the junction held 3 bases outside the gene matches. CDR3 amino acids: CASGSTGGGNTIYF. The CDR3 DNA sequence: TGTGCTAGTGGATCGACAGGGGGCGGAAACACCATATATTTT.

The chain couples TRBV7-9 to TRBJ1-5; D gene unclear. CDR3 length: 13 residues. V gave up 5 bases and J gave up 7 bases, with 12 bases separating them. Germline lookup yields CDR1 SEHNR and CDR2 FQNEAQ (reference sequence). CDR3 DNA sequence: TGTGCCAGCAGCCAAGAAGGGAGGCAGCCCCAGCATTTT. It specifies CASSQEGRQPQHF.

This chain uses TRBV24-1 with TRBJ1-5, with a possible D match to TRBD1 (5 bases). Germline values: CDR1 KGHDR, CDR2 SFDVKD. CDR3 length: 15 residues. V was trimmed by 5 bases and J by 4 bases, leaving 14 bases between them. The CDR3 bases are TGTGCCACCAGTGCGGGGGAAGGAAGAAATCAGCCCCAGCATTTT. Its translation is CATSAGEGRNQPQHF.

J is TRBJ2-7 and V is TRBV7-9, with TRBD2 matching 7 bases. Germline CDR1 SEHNR, CDR2 FQNEAQ (reference sequence). Losses at the gene ends were 0 bases for V and 3 bases for J; bases not matched to a gene: 8. This CDR3 comprises 16 residues. In DNA, the CDR3 is TGTGCCAGCAGCTTAGCGGGGGGGAGAGAGATCTACGAGCAGTACTTC. Translating it yields CASSLAGGREIYEQYF.

The chain recombines TRBV5-1 with TRBJ1-1; D is possibly TRBD1 (6 bases). The CDR3 totals 15 residues. Trimming left V 4 bases short and J 4 bases short, with 17 bases between. Germline lookup yields CDR1 SGHRS and CDR2 YFSETQ. DNA of the CDR3: TGCGCCAGCAGCCGATTTGGACAGCCGGGCACTGAAGCTTTCTTT. This encodes CASSRFGQPGTEAFF.

The chain is built from TRBV5-1 and TRBJ1-2; no definite D call. From germline, CDR1 is SGHRS and CDR2 YFSETQ. V was trimmed by 3 bases and J by 8 bases, leaving 14 bases between them. This CDR3 is built from 13 residues. For the CDR3, the DNA is TGCGCCAGCAGCTCCCCGGGGAACGCGGGCTACACCTTC. It encodes CASSSPGNAGYTF.

The sample holds one count of this clone. The chain is built from TRBV7-3 and TRBJ1-6; TRBD1 is a possible D gene (6 bases). Between the trimmed V and J ends, which lost 2 bases and 7 bases, there was a span of 12 bases. This CDR3 region has 15 residues. From germline, CDR1 is SGHTA and CDR2 FQGTGA. The CDR3 region has the DNA TGTGCCAGCAGCTTAGAGACAGGTGGAAATTCACCCCTCCACTTT. It specifies CASSLETGGNSPLHF.

The V call is TRBV18, the J call TRBJ2-7; 10 bases align to TRBD2. With V trimmed by 5 bases and J by 0 bases, 10 bases remained unmatched. This CDR3 comprises 17 residues. Germline values: CDR1 KGHSH, CDR2 LQKENI. As DNA, the CDR3 is TGTGCCAGCTCATCGAAGGCCGGGACTAGCGTCTCCTACGAGCAGTACTTC. Residues: CASSSKAGTSVSYEQYF.

This sequence joins TRBV7-6 and TRBJ1-1; 10 nucleotides match TRBD1. The CDR3 is 17 amino acids. Trimming took 5 bases from V and 4 from J; bases not matched to a gene: 13. Germline V gene lookup returns CDR1 SGHVS and CDR2 FNYEAQ. DNA of the CDR3: TGTGCCAGCAGCCCCCTCCCCGGGACAGGGGTGATCACTGAAGCTTTCTTT. This codes for CASSPLPGTGVITEAFF.

The chain carries TRBV6-5 and TRBJ2-7; D call uncertain. Between the trimmed V and J ends, which lost 6 bases and 2 bases, there was a span of 14 bases. CDR3 length: 14 amino acids. Germline V CDR1 and CDR2: MNHEY, SVGAGI. CDR3: CASSSARGAYEQYF. The CDR3 region has the DNA TGTGCCAGCAGCTCGGCCAGAGGAGCCTACGAGCAGTACTTC.

The gene calls are TRBV5-1 and TRBJ2-5, with a possible D match to TRBD2 (5 bases). This CDR3 is built from 14 residues. The germline V and J ends were trimmed by 4 bases and 3 bases, with 13 bases remaining between them. CDR1 and CDR2 (germline): SGHRS, YFSETQ. This chain's CDR3 is CASSLGRGKETQYF. CDR3 coding DNA: TGCGCCAGCAGCCTTGGCCGGGGTAAAGAGACCCAGTACTTC.

This rearrangement joins TRBV9 to TRBJ2-3; TRBD2 matches 10 bases. In germline, CDR1 is SGDLS, CDR2 YYNGEE. Unmatched junction bases numbered 7, after V lost 0 bases and J lost 9 bases. CDR3 size: 15 residues. The CDR3 loop reads CASSVVPVAGGTQYF. CDR3 in DNA: TGTGCCAGCAGCGTAGTCCCCGTAGCGGGGGGCACGCAGTATTTT.

V usage is TRBV5-1 and J usage is TRBJ2-7; a possible D gene is TRBD1 (5 bases). Trimming cost V 1 base and J 6 bases, with 29 bases left between them. Germline V gene lookup returns CDR1 SGHRS and CDR2 YFSETQ. The CDR3 length is 19 residues. This CDR3 reads CASSLRIIEAVTVRGEQYF. The CDR3 bases are TGCGCCAGCAGCTTGAGGATCATAGAGGCGGTCACGGTAAGGGGCGAGCAGTACTTC.

The chain recombines TRBV7-2 with TRBJ2-1; weak D call: TRBD1 (5 bases). The germline V gene has CDR1 SGHTA and CDR2 FQGNSA. This CDR3 region has 14 residues. The V end lost 4 bases, the J end lost 5 bases, and 12 bases lay between the germline ends. CDR3 nucleotides: TGTGCCAGCAGCTCGTCATCAGGGAACAATGAGCAGTTCTTC. This translates into CASSSSSGNNEQFF.

The CDR3 sequence is CASSQDWFRQGASNEQFF. Here the CDR3 DNA reads TGCGCCAGCAGCCAAGATTGGTTTAGGCAGGGGGCGAGCAATGAGCAGTTCTTC. This chain links TRBV4-1 with TRBJ2-1; TRBD1 aligns across 8 bases. Germline V gene sequence: CDR1 MGHRA, CDR2 YSYEKL. The CDR3 loop spans 18 amino acids. After removal of 0 bases from V and 6 bases from J, the junction contained 13 bases not matched to a gene.

This clone is judged large. The chain couples TRBV27 to TRBJ2-7, with D perhaps TRBD2 (6 bases). The CDR3 spans 16 residues. Germline CDR1 reads MNHEY; CDR2 reads SMNVEV (reference sequence). V was cut by 1 base and J by 0 bases, with 13 bases left in between. The CDR3 coding sequence is TGTGCCAGCAGTTTATTTGCCGGGACTTTCTCCTACGAGCAGTACTTC. Its translation: CASSLFAGTFSYEQYF.

V gene TRBV3-1 (or the pseudogene TRBV3-2) combines with J gene TRBJ1-2; 8 bases are shared with TRBD1. The CDR3 is 13 residues long. The trim removed 1 base at V and 6 bases at J, leaving 1 base unmatched. Germline loops: CDR1 LGHDT, CDR2 YNNKEL (reference sequence). The DNA of the CDR3 is TGTGCCAGCAGCCAAGGGACAGGGAATGGCTACACCTTC. Its translation: CASSQGTGNGYTF.

V usage is TRBV28 and J usage is TRBJ2-5; D is uncertain. The CDR3 runs to 12 residues. From germline, CDR1 is MDHEN and CDR2 SYDVKM. V lost 2 bases and J lost 11, with 12 bases in between. CDR3 in DNA: TGTGCCAGCAGTTTAGGCGAGACTGGACAGTACTTC. It is translated as CASSLGETGQYF. The whole variable domain, remainder taken from reference TRBV28 and TRBJ2-5, is DVKVTQSSRYLVKRTGEKVFLECVQDMDHENMFWYRQDPGLGLRLIYFSYDVKMKEKGDIPEGYSVSREKKERFSLILESASTNQTSMYLCASSLGETGQYFGPGTRLLVL.

The V gene is TRBV7-9, the J gene TRBJ2-7, with 7 bases lining up with TRBD2. Germline V lookup: CDR1 SEHNR, CDR2 FQNEAQ (reference sequence). The CDR3 sequence is 14 residues long. The J segment lost 2 bases and the V segment lost 1 base, leaving 2 bases of the junction unmatched. Written as DNA, the CDR3 is TGTGCCAGCAGCTTAGGTGGGAGGGCCTACGAGCAGTACTTC. This translates into CASSLGGRAYEQYF.

The gene calls are TRBV19 and TRBJ1-2, with TRBD1 identical over 9 bases. The CDR3 runs to 15 residues. The V gene end was trimmed by 6 bases and the J gene end by 2 bases; junction bases not matched to a gene: 7. Germline assignment: CDR1 LNHDA and CDR2 SQIVND (reference sequence). The CDR3 DNA reads TGTGCCAGTAGGAACCCGGGACAGGGAAACTATGGCTACACCTTC. This gives the protein CASRNPGQGNYGYTF.